Reported below is one TCR beta chain. These data originate in a study of lymphopenia after photon versus proton radiotherapy. Sequencing was performed with immunoSEQ multiplex PCR; in TCRdb, only in-frame clones are kept and a portion is missing. This sample has 150,000 or so clones, with 75% to 90% found just once. This specimen consisted of peripheral blood, obtained from a patient treated with photon-based radiotherapy. This clonotype originated in a middle-aged man with gastric cancer.

The CDR3 reads CASKQGNEKLFF. In DNA, the CDR3 is TGTGCCAGCAAACAGGGGAATGAAAAACTGTTTTTT. The chain carries TRBV28 and TRBJ1-4, with TRBD1 matching over 7 bases. The junction had 1 base not matched to a gene; V was cut back by 7 bases and J by 5 bases. The CDR3 contains 12 residues. Germline lookup yields CDR1 MDHEN and CDR2 SYDVKM.